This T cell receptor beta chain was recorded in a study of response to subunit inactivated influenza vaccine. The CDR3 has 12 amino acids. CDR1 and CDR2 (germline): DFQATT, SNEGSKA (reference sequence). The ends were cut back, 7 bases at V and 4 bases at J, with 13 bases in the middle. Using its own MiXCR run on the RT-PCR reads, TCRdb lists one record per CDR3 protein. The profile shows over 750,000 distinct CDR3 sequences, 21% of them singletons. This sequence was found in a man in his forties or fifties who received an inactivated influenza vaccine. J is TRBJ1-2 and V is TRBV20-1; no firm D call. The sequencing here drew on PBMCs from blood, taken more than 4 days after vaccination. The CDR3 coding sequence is TGCAGTGGGTACCGGCTGGTCTATGGCTACACCTTC. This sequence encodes CSGYRLVYGYTF.